This TCR beta chain was identified in a study of blood T cell repertoires in COVID-19. Two negative PCRs, clearance, or symptom resolution had been documented for recovered Cohort 3 donors. Germline loops: CDR1 LNHDA, CDR2 SQIVND (reference sequence). V shed 6 bases and J 6 bases; nucleotides not matched to a gene: 8. The CDR3 has 14 residues. Using immunoSEQ multiplex PCR, the repertoire was profiled, and TCRdb retains in-frame clones only, with some absent. The repertoire has more than 200,000 clones, about 85% of them found once; the top ten carry about 10%. The TCR sequence derives from a man aged 25-45 years who had recovered from COVID-19. This rearrangement joins TRBV19 to TRBJ1-5; 7 bases align to TRBD1. Sequenced sample: PBMCs or T cells enriched from blood (not recorded which). The CDR3 here is CASSDLQGSQPQHF. The CDR3 bases are TGTGCCAGTAGCGATTTACAGGGGAGTCAGCCCCAGCATTTT.